This record looks at one T cell receptor beta chain sequence and its context. The CDR3 runs 13 residues. Germline loops: CDR1 LGHNA, CDR2 YNFKEQ. Germline trimming cut 6 bases from V and 4 bases from J; bases unmatched to any gene: 3. The entry originates in a study of blood T cell repertoires in COVID-19. Background on the study: Whether acute or convalescent, the COVID-19 samples came from the United States, Italy and Spain. T cells, B-cell-depleted T cells, or PBMCs provided the cDNA or gDNA that served as material.

Per the study methods: The authors estimated nucleated cell counts from reference gene primer amplification. Data came from immunoSEQ multiplex PCR; TCRdb stores just in-frame clones and leaves some out. The V and J calls and clone size were taken over from that table, and D and trimming were inferred from the DNA. The sample contains some 89,000 clones, 89% of which appear only once. The chain couples TRBV4-2 to TRBJ1-5, with 7 bases aligning to TRBD1. The origin of this receptor is a man aged 50-59 years with acute or convalescent COVID-19. Sequencing was done on a sample of peripheral blood. This CDR3 is CASSRDRNQPQHF. The CDR3 DNA sequence: TGTGCCAGCAGTAGGGACAGAAATCAGCCCCAGCATTTT.